The 23 T cell receptor beta chains below come from one sample, sequenced in a study of CD8+ T cells in alopecia areata. Treatment reported: oral pan-JAK inhibitor, 5-10 mg twice daily. RNA extraction and reverse transcription yielded cDNA as sequencing template. Only in-frame clones appear in the TCRdb table, and some are missing; sequencing was by immunoSEQ multiplex PCR. The table shows over 100,000 clones, with roughly three fifths occurring only once. The sequences come from CD8+ T cells sorted from blood, collected at week 24, from a patient treated with tofacitinib. These receptors were obtained from a human donor with alopecia areata.

The chain carries TRBV2 and TRBJ2-1; tentative D call: TRBD1 (6 bases). Germline lookup yields CDR1 SNHLY and CDR2 FYNNEI. V was shortened by 3 bases and J by 5 bases, with 11 bases between the two germline ends. This CDR3 has 14 amino acids. The CDR3 region is CASSDLQGHNEQFF. Written as DNA, the CDR3 is TGTGCCAGCAGTGACTTACAGGGCCACAATGAGCAGTTCTTC.

The chain is built from TRBV6-1 and TRBJ1-1; the D is unclear. CDR1 and CDR2 (germline): MNHNS, SASEGT. The V gene lost 2 bases and the J gene lost 5 bases, with 12 bases spanning the gap. The CDR3 runs to 14 residues. CDR3 sequence (DNA): TGTGCCAGCAGTGAAACAAGGAAAAAGACTGAAGCTTTCTTT. Translation gives CASSETRKKTEAFF.

This clone was detected once. The chain is built from TRBV9 and TRBJ2-7, with D perhaps assigned TRBD1 or TRBD2 (6 bases each). The CDR3 extends over 13 amino acids. Germline loops: CDR1 SGDLS, CDR2 YYNGEE. Trimming shortened V by 4 bases and J by 5 bases, and 13 bases separated the two germline ends. The CDR3 sequence: CASSQGGGDEQYF. The DNA of the CDR3 is TGTGCCAGCAGCCAAGGAGGGGGTGACGAGCAGTACTTC.

The chain has TRBV27 and TRBJ1-5; TRBD1 is a possible D gene (6 bases). CDR3 length: 14 amino acids. Germline V gene lookup returns CDR1 MNHEY and CDR2 SMNVEV (reference sequence). Trimming took 3 bases from V and 6 from J, leaving 12 bases between them. In nucleotides, the CDR3 is TGTGCCAGCAGTTTGCGGGGGCTCACTCAGCCCCAGCATTTT. Its protein product is CASSLRGLTQPQHF.

There are a few counts of this clone. The chain links TRBV4-1 to TRBJ2-3; possible D gene TRBD2, 7 bases. The CDR3 sequence is 16 residues long. Trimming left V 4 bases short and J 2 bases short, with 16 bases between. CDR1 and CDR2 (germline): MGHRA, YSYEKL. The CDR3 protein is CASSPAGAPLTDTQYF. In DNA form, the CDR3 reads TGCGCCAGCAGCCCCGCGGGGGCACCCCTCACAGATACGCAGTATTTT.

The V and J genes are TRBV14 and TRBJ1-4, with D possibly TRBD1 on 6 matching bases. This CDR3 region has 16 residues. V lost 3 bases, J lost 1 base, and 12 bases lay in between. The germline CDR1 and CDR2 sequences are SGHDN and FVKESK. The CDR3 DNA follows: TGTGCCAGCAGCCACTCGCGGACAGTAACTAATGAAAAACTGTTTTTT. Amino acids: CASSHSRTVTNEKLFF. The variable domain in full, completed from reference TRBV14 and TRBJ1-4, reads EAGVTQFPSHSVIEKGQTVTLRCDPISGHDNLYWYRRVMGKEIKFLLHFVKESKQDESGMPNNRFLAERTGGTYSTLKVQPAELEDSGVYFCASSHSRTVTNEKLFFGSGTQLSVL.

The genes are TRBV7-8 and TRBJ1-1; D is unresolved. Germline V gene lookup returns CDR1 SGHVS and CDR2 FQNEAQ. V was clipped by 5 bases and J by 6 bases, with 13 bases between them. This CDR3 region has 13 residues. This CDR3 reads CASSETGGPEAFF. The CDR3 bases are TGTGCCAGCAGCGAAACGGGAGGGCCTGAAGCTTTCTTT.

In its sample, this clone was seen a few times. The chain couples TRBV9 to TRBJ2-5; 8 bases match TRBD1. The trim removed 0 bases at V and 5 bases at J, leaving 9 bases unmatched. Germline lookup yields CDR1 SGDLS and CDR2 YYNGEE. The CDR3 loop spans 16 amino acids. The CDR3 sequence: CASSVAPDRGWETQYF. Written as DNA, the CDR3 is TGTGCCAGCAGCGTAGCTCCCGACAGGGGCTGGGAGACCCAGTACTTC.

The chain links TRBV5-6 to TRBJ2-1; D is possibly TRBD2 (5 bases). V gave up 4 bases and J gave up 8 bases, with 16 bases separating them. The CDR3 spans 14 residues. From germline, CDR1 is SGHDT and CDR2 YYEEEE. CDR3 sequence (DNA): TGTGCCAGCAGCCCCCCGTCAGCGGTTTATGAGCAGTTCTTC. Protein sequence: CASSPPSAVYEQFF.

This chain joins TRBV6-6 and TRBJ1-2; D not resolved. This CDR3 has 12 amino acids. Germline CDR1 is MNHNY and CDR2 is SVGAGI (reference sequence). Trimming cost V 7 bases and J 0 bases, with 6 bases left between them. Here the CDR3 DNA reads TGTGCCAGCACCGGTTCTAACTATGGCTACACCTTC. Residues: CASTGSNYGYTF.

This sequence joins TRBV5-6 and TRBJ2-7; 12 positions agree with TRBD1. The CDR3 contains 14 residues. The V gene's germline CDR1 is SGHDT and CDR2 YYEEEE. V was pared by 2 bases and J by 6 bases, with 3 bases of the junction left unmatched. The CDR3 sequence is CASSFGTGGSEQYF. The DNA for the CDR3 is TGTGCCAGCAGCTTCGGGACAGGGGGCAGCGAGCAGTACTTC.

The table lists this clone with a few counts. This chain uses TRBV15 with TRBJ2-1, with 8 bases lining up with TRBD1. The CDR3 runs to 14 residues. V lost 3 bases, J lost 2 bases, and 0 bases stayed unmatched. Germline V lookup: CDR1 LNHNV, CDR2 YYDKDF (reference sequence). For the CDR3, the DNA is TGTGCCACCAGCAGCAGGGGGCCCTACAATGAGCAGTTCTTC. This codes for CATSSRGPYNEQFF.

J is TRBJ1-3 and V is TRBV6-6; a weak D match, TRBD1 (5 bases). Trimming pared 2 bases from V and 4 bases from J, leaving 12 bases between. CDR3 length: 15 residues. Germline-derived CDR1 and CDR2 are MNHNY and SVGAGI (reference sequence). The DNA for the CDR3 is TGTGCCAGCAGTTACACGGGACTGAGGGGAAACACCATATATTTT. Its protein product is CASSYTGLRGNTIYF.

The genes are TRBV29-1 and TRBJ2-7; 9 bases are a match to TRBD1. The CDR3 has 15 amino acids. CDR1 is SQVTM, CDR2 ANQGSEA, per germline. The V gene end was trimmed by 5 bases and the J gene end by 1 base; junction bases not matched to a gene: 9. CDR3 DNA: TGCAGCGTTCTCACCCTCGACAGGGGGTCCTACGAGCAGTACTTC. Translated: CSVLTLDRGSYEQYF.

This rearrangement joins TRBV5-6 to TRBJ1-5; no firm D call. This CDR3 contains 13 residues. Per the germline V gene, CDR1 is SGHDT and CDR2 is YYEEEE. Trimming pared 0 bases from V and 7 bases from J, leaving 8 bases between. The chain's CDR3 is CASSLAGRQPQHF. The DNA of the CDR3 is TGTGCCAGCAGCTTGGCAGGCCGGCAGCCCCAGCATTTT.

This clone is a singleton in its sample. The CDR3 bases are TGTGCCACAACACTACTAGCGGGTACCGATGAGCAGTTCTTC. Its protein is CATTLLAGTDEQFF. The rearrangement uses TRBV15 and TRBJ2-1, with TRBD2 matching over 9 bases. V gave up 9 bases and J gave up 8 bases; unmatched junction bases: 11. This CDR3 is 14 amino acids long. Germline loops: CDR1 LNHNV, CDR2 YYDKDF (reference sequence).

V usage is TRBV10-3 and J usage is TRBJ2-5, with 9 bases fitting TRBD2. CDR3 length: 16 residues. CDR1 and CDR2 from the germline V gene are ENHRY and SYGVKD. J gave up 0 bases and V 2 bases, and 4 bases lay outside the gene matches. DNA of the CDR3: TGTGCCATCAGTGAGCGACTAGCGGATAACCAAGAGACCCAGTACTTC. This translates into CAISERLADNQETQYF.

CDR3 in DNA: TGCAGCGTCGTCAAAGTCGGGGAGCTGTTTTTT. Amino acids: CSVVKVGELFF. The gene calls are TRBV29-1 and TRBJ2-2; D gene uncertain. The CDR3 has 11 residues. The V end lost 6 bases, the J end lost 7 bases, and 9 bases lay between the germline ends. Per the germline V gene, CDR1 is SQVTM and CDR2 is ANQGSEA.

The chain couples TRBV18 to TRBJ2-3; D unclear. Trimming pared 4 bases from V and 2 bases from J, leaving 13 bases between. Germline-derived CDR1 and CDR2 are KGHSH and LQKENI. This CDR3 is built from 15 residues. The CDR3 loop is CASSQRLRPTDTQYF. Here the CDR3 DNA reads TGTGCCAGCTCACAACGCCTTAGACCCACAGATACGCAGTATTTT.

The rearrangement links TRBV2 to TRBJ2-5; TRBD2 is a possible D gene (6 bases). Trimming pared 9 bases from V and 2 bases from J, leaving 22 bases between. CDR3 length: 16 amino acids. The germline V gene has CDR1 SNHLY and CDR2 FYNNEI. This chain's CDR3 is CASGLEGRTLQETQYF. CDR3 coding DNA: TGTGCCAGTGGGTTGGAGGGGCGAACCCTGCAAGAGACCCAGTACTTC.

This clone has a handful of counts. This chain uses TRBV9 with TRBJ2-1; the match to TRBD2 covers 7 bases. V shed 0 bases and J 4 bases; nucleotides not matched to a gene: 7. The CDR3 is 16 residues long. The germline V gene has CDR1 SGDLS and CDR2 YYNGEE. CDR3 in DNA: TGTGCCAGCAGCGTAGTATCTAGCGGTACTTACAATGAGCAGTTCTTC. Translated: CASSVVSSGTYNEQFF.

The CDR3 nucleotides read TGTGCCAGTAGTACCTCCATATCGGGGGAGCAGTTCTTC. Encoded protein: CASSTSISGEQFF. The chain joins TRBV19 to TRBJ2-1; D might be TRBD2 (5 bases). V was clipped by 4 bases and J by 10 bases, with 14 bases between them. The CDR3 has 13 residues. CDR1 and CDR2 from the germline V gene are LNHDA and SQIVND (reference sequence).

This clone was counted once. This chain uses TRBV6-1 with TRBJ1-1; no reliable D call. Germline assignment: CDR1 MNHNS and CDR2 SASEGT. This CDR3 has 12 residues. V dropped 6 bases and J dropped 1 base, with 6 bases sitting between them. CDR3 DNA sequence: TGTGCCAGCAGAAGACAGAACACTGAAGCTTTCTTT. It codes for CASRRQNTEAFF.